This T cell receptor beta chain derives from a study of T-cell reconstitution after alpha-beta-depleted transplantation in children. The CDR3 runs 14 residues. V shed 4 bases and J 9 bases; nucleotides not matched to a gene: 6. Germline CDR1 is SGHDN and CDR2 is FVKESK. General study results and limits: Reported findings indicate that, about two months after transplant, alpha-beta T cells came from several hundred expanded clones, which were derived from non-depleted graft cells. The high TCRbeta diversity at day 60 in some patients came from surviving recipient T cells and thymic progenitors. At the one-year point after transplant, T-cell counts and TCRbeta diversity were found to come mostly from T cells that had been newly produced.

Preparation of the TCRbeta library was carried out with unique molecular identifiers. One entry per CDR3 protein, called by TCRdb with MiXCR from the PCR reads. Of 100,000 or so distinct CDR3 sequences listed, 15% to 17% were seen once; the top ten hold roughly a fifth. About this clonotype: The antigen remains unidentified.

The origin of this receptor is a male patient between 2 and 10 years old who had a stem cell transplant for acute lymphoblastic leukemia, so the T cells may come from the graft donor. Sequenced material: PBMCs, mostly from graft donor cells, taken 180 days after TCRalphabeta/CD19-depleted stem cell transplant. The chain links TRBV14 to TRBJ2-1; 10 positions match TRBD2. The CDR3 DNA follows: TGTGCCAGCAGCCGAAGACTAGCGGGTTCTGAGCAGTTCTTC. It yields the protein CASSRRLAGSEQFF. Using reference TRBV14 and TRBJ2-1 for the parts outside the CDR3, the full variable domain is EAGVTQFPSHSVIEKGQTVTLRCDPISGHDNLYWYRRVMGKEIKFLLHFVKESKQDESGMPNNRFLAERTGGTYSTLKVQPAELEDSGVYFCASSRRLAGSEQFFGPGTRLTVL.